Following are 25 T cell receptor beta chains from one sample sequenced in a study of blood T cell repertoires in COVID-19. The repertoire was sequenced with immunoSEQ multiplex PCR; TCRdb's copy has only in-frame clones and lacks some. The profile shows more than 95,000 clones, around four fifths of them singletons. Input material: peripheral blood. These receptors were obtained from a man at least 80 years old with active or convalescent COVID-19.

The chain is built from TRBV7-2 and TRBJ1-2, with TRBD1 identical over 8 bases. The J segment lost 4 bases and the V segment lost 5 bases, leaving 6 bases of the junction unmatched. CDR3 size: 14 residues. Germline V lookup: CDR1 SGHTA, CDR2 FQGNSA. The CDR3 sequence: CASSAGTGGYGYTF. The CDR3 region has the DNA TGTGCCAGCAGCGCGGGAACAGGGGGCTATGGCTACACCTTC.

The J gene is TRBJ1-5, the V gene TRBV30; no reliable D call. CDR3 size: 15 residues. Germline-derived CDR1 and CDR2 are GTSNPN and SVGIG (reference sequence). Trimming stripped 4 bases from V and 0 bases from J, with 13 bases between. CDR3 DNA sequence: TGTGCCTGGAAGGGAGGTGGATTTAGCAATCAGCCCCAGCATTTT. Translating it yields CAWKGGGFSNQPQHF.

This clone occurred a few times. The chain employs TRBV4-3 and TRBJ2-2; D uncertain. The CDR3 loop spans 15 amino acids. The ends were cut back, 0 bases at V and 6 bases at J, with 11 bases in the middle. CDR1 and CDR2 from the germline V gene are LGHNA and YSLEER. The CDR3 reads CASSQDRLAPGELFF. CDR3 nucleotides: TGCGCCAGCAGCCAAGATCGTTTAGCTCCCGGGGAGCTGTTTTTT.

The chain has TRBV10-3 and TRBJ2-1; D is undetermined. Per the germline V gene, CDR1 is ENHRY and CDR2 is SYGVKD. CDR3 length: 13 residues. Deletions cut 2 bases from V and 5 bases from J, with 7 bases between. The CDR3 loop is CAISEGTNNEQFF. CDR3 DNA sequence: TGTGCCATCAGTGAGGGTACAAACAATGAGCAGTTCTTC.

The chain recombines TRBV4-3 with TRBJ2-1; D remains ambiguous. V lost 0 bases and J 10 bases, leaving 19 bases between the germline ends. CDR1 and CDR2 (germline): LGHNA, YSLEER. There are 16 residues in the CDR3. CDR3 sequence reads: CASSQEPPPGGMEQFF. The DNA of the CDR3 is TGCGCCAGCAGCCAAGAACCCCCCCCCGGTGGTATGGAGCAGTTCTTC.

The V and J genes are TRBV18 and TRBJ1-1; D ambiguous. Germline assignment: CDR1 KGHSH and CDR2 LQKENI. The CDR3 has 13 amino acids. V was cut by 6 bases and J by 3 bases, with 11 bases left in between. For the CDR3, the DNA is TGTGCCAGCTCTAAGAACCGGGACACTGAAGCTTTCTTT. Protein product: CASSKNRDTEAFF.

The chain joins TRBV5-1 to TRBJ2-3; D gene ambiguous. The CDR3 contains 15 residues. V lost 3 bases and J lost 0, with 11 bases in between. Looked up from germline, CDR1 is SGHRS and CDR2 is YFSETQ. The CDR3 spells CASSWAVQSTDTQYF. CDR3 in DNA: TGCGCCAGCAGCTGGGCAGTCCAGAGCACAGATACGCAGTATTTT. Drawing the rest from reference TRBV5-1 and TRBJ2-3, the complete variable domain is KAGVTQTPRYLIKTRGQQVTLSCSPISGHRSVSWYQQTPGQGLQFLFEYFSETQRNKGNFPGRFSGRQFSNSRSEMNVSTLELGDSALYLCASSWAVQSTDTQYFGPGTRLTVL.

J is TRBJ2-7 and V is TRBV23-1, with TRBD1 matching over 9 bases. TRBV23-1 is an ORF for which the function is uncertain. The CDR3 is made up of 14 amino acids. The CDR3 protein is CPQVRDRAFYEQYF. For the CDR3, the DNA is TGCCCCCAGGTCCGGGACAGGGCCTTCTACGAGCAGTACTTC.

The V and J genes are TRBV7-2 and TRBJ2-3; 9 positions match TRBD2. This CDR3 has 15 residues. V was clipped by 2 bases and J by 4 bases; unmatched bases: 4. Looked up from germline, CDR1 is SGHTA and CDR2 is FQGNSA. CDR3 in DNA: TGTGCCAGCAGCTTACGCGGGGGGGTTTCAGATACGCAGTATTTT. Amino acids: CASSLRGGVSDTQYF. Based on the CDR3 plus reference TRBV7-2 and TRBJ2-3, the full variable domain is GAGVSQSPSNKVTEKGKDVELRCDPISGHTALYWYRQSLGQGLEFLIYFQGNSAPDKSGLPSDRFSAERTGGSVSTLTIQRTQQEDSAVYLCASSLRGGVSDTQYFGPGTRLTVL.

There are a few counts of this clone. The rearrangement joins TRBV10-3 to TRBJ1-2, with TRBD1 as a possible D gene (5 bases). The CDR3 is 12 amino acids. Germline V gene lookup returns CDR1 ENHRY and CDR2 SYGVKD. Trimming stripped 3 bases from V and 5 bases from J, with 7 bases between. The CDR3 here is CAISDDRYGYTF. CDR3 bases: TGTGCCATCAGTGATGACAGATATGGCTACACCTTC.

The CDR3 sequence is CAWSVRGFHQPQHF. DNA of the CDR3: TGTGCCTGGAGTGTACGAGGGTTTCATCAGCCCCAGCATTTT. This chain links TRBV30 with TRBJ1-5; D gene ambiguous. CDR3 length: 14 amino acids. Trimming took 0 bases from V and 5 from J, leaving 11 bases between them. The germline gives CDR1 GTSNPN, CDR2 SVGIG (reference sequence).

In this sample, this clone turned up a few times. This sequence joins TRBV19 and TRBJ2-5; 7 bases are shared with TRBD2. The CDR3 is 14 residues long. J lost 5 bases, V lost 6 bases, and 9 bases had no gene match. CDR1 and CDR2 from the germline V gene are LNHDA and SQIVND (reference sequence). The CDR3 coding sequence is TGTGCCAGTAGCTCATGGGGGGGTACGGAGACCCAGTACTTC. Protein sequence: CASSSWGGTETQYF.

V gene TRBV11-2 combines with J gene TRBJ2-5, with a tentative D call TRBD1 (5 bases). The V end was cut by 5 bases, the J end by 5 bases, with 12 bases between. The germline V gene encodes CDR1 SGHAT and CDR2 FQNNGV. This CDR3 spans 13 amino acids. The CDR3: CASSAGRQETQYF. As DNA, the CDR3 is TGTGCCAGCAGCGCAGGGCGTCAGGAGACCCAGTACTTC.

V is TRBV19 and J is TRBJ1-3; D remains ambiguous. CDR1 and CDR2 from the germline V gene are LNHDA and SQIVND (reference sequence). The CDR3 loop spans 13 amino acids. V was pared by 5 bases and J by 1 base, with 6 bases between. CDR3 in DNA: TGTGCCAGTAGTTCCTATTCTGGAAACACCATATATTTT. This encodes CASSSYSGNTIYF.

The rearrangement joins TRBV11-1 to TRBJ2-5, with 8 bases fitting TRBD1. CDR3 length equals 16 residues. Germline loops: CDR1 SGHAT, CDR2 FQDESV (reference sequence). The trim removed 1 base at V and 3 bases at J, leaving 7 bases unmatched. CDR3 sequence (DNA): TGTGCCAGCAGCTTAGGTTGGACAGGGTTGAAAGAGACCCAGTACTTC. It is translated as CASSLGWTGLKETQYF.

This chain links TRBV19 with TRBJ2-7; no clear D. Trimming removed 4 bases at V and 0 bases at J, with 13 bases between. The germline CDR1 and CDR2 sequences are LNHDA and SQIVND (reference sequence). The CDR3 spans 15 residues. CDR3 nucleotide sequence: TGTGCCAGTAGTAAACAATGGTCGTCCTCCTACGAGCAGTACTTC. Its translation is CASSKQWSSSYEQYF.

V gene TRBV10-1 combines with J gene TRBJ1-1, with 7 bases matching TRBD1. Germline trimming cut 5 bases from V and 6 bases from J; bases unmatched to any gene: 18. CDR1 is WNHNN and CDR2 is SYGVQD in the germline V gene (reference sequence). The CDR3 contains 17 residues. The CDR3 nucleotides are TGCGCCAGCAGTTGGGGGTGGGGACAGCCCCTTAAACCTGAAGCTTTCTTT. This codes for CASSWGWGQPLKPEAFF.

This clone was recorded a few times. The chain employs TRBV12-3 or TRBV12-4 and TRBJ1-1, with a tentative D call TRBD1 (6 bases). V lost 6 bases, J lost 5 bases, and 13 bases lay in between. This CDR3 has 13 residues. For the CDR3, the DNA is TGTGCCAGCAGGCTACAGGGAGGGACTGAAGCTTTCTTT. It translates to CASRLQGGTEAFF.

The J gene is TRBJ2-5, the V gene TRBV7-7, with a possible D match to TRBD2 (5 bases). Trimming removed 1 base at V and 1 base at J, with 10 bases between. Per the germline V gene, CDR1 is SSHAT and CDR2 is FNYEAQ (reference sequence). This CDR3 region has 15 residues. The CDR3 region has the DNA TGTGCCAGCAGCTTAGGCTCCGGGGTCCAAGAGACCCAGTACTTC. The encoded protein is CASSLGSGVQETQYF.

This clone has just one count. The gene calls are TRBV3-1 (or the pseudogene TRBV3-2) and TRBJ1-2; 10 positions agree with TRBD1. Germline CDR1 is LGHDT and CDR2 is YNNKEL (reference sequence). The trim removed 3 bases at V and 7 bases at J, leaving 2 bases unmatched. This CDR3 is 13 amino acids long. The CDR3 sequence: CASSHRTGGGYTF. The DNA for the CDR3 is TGTGCCAGCAGCCATCGGACAGGGGGTGGCTACACCTTC.

This chain connects TRBV7-2 to TRBJ2-5; 7 bases agree with TRBD2. Germline CDR1 and CDR2: SGHTA and FQGNSA. The CDR3 length is 13 residues. Trimming removed 4 bases from V and 5 bases from J; junction bases left unmatched: 4. In nucleotides, the CDR3 is TGTGCCAGCAGCTGGGGACTAAGGGAGACCCAGTACTTC. Its translation: CASSWGLRETQYF.

The table lists this clone with a count of one. The V gene is TRBV9, the J gene TRBJ2-1; 12 nucleotides line up with TRBD2. The CDR3 has 15 amino acids. J was trimmed by 8 bases and V by 3 bases; bases with no gene match: 6. Germline CDR1 SGDLS, CDR2 YYNGEE. This CDR3 is CASSETSGGWDEQFF. Written as DNA, the CDR3 is TGTGCCAGCAGCGAGACTAGCGGGGGCTGGGATGAGCAGTTCTTC.

V and J are TRBV5-1 and TRBJ2-2, with TRBD1 matching over 7 bases. The V and J ends lost 3 bases and 4 bases, in that order; junction bases with no gene match: 6. Germline CDR1 and CDR2: SGHRS and YFSETQ. The CDR3 length is 15 residues. CDR3 DNA sequence: TGCGCCAGCAGCTGGGCGACAGGGTCCACCGGGGAGCTGTTTTTT. Its protein is CASSWATGSTGELFF.

J is TRBJ1-1 and V is TRBV7-9, with D tentatively TRBD1 (5 bases). CDR3 length: 14 amino acids. Germline CDR1 reads SEHNR; CDR2 reads FQNEAQ (reference sequence). V gave up 5 bases and J gave up 10 bases, with 20 bases separating them. CDR3 bases: TGTGCCAGCAGCCACCACGACAGTTATCGACGAGCTTTCTTT. This translates into CASSHHDSYRRAFF.

The rearrangement joins TRBV28 to TRBJ1-5, with TRBD1 matching 10 bases. This CDR3 has 14 amino acids. The V and J ends lost 4 bases and 7 bases, in that order; junction bases with no gene match: 4. Germline CDR1 MDHEN, CDR2 SYDVKM. The CDR3 here is CASSSGTGVQPQHF. In DNA form, the CDR3 reads TGTGCCAGCAGTTCGGGGACAGGGGTCCAGCCCCAGCATTTT.